This T cell receptor (beta chain) derives from a study of T cells in Graves' hyperthyroidism and ophthalmopathy (dated by TCRdb to the late 2010s). About the study as a whole: To identify distinguishing TCR V-J signatures, a discovery cohort of about 95 patients was used, comprising approximately 40 with Graves' ophthalmopathy and around 60 with stable Graves' hyperthyroidism. TCR Vbeta CDR3 sequencing of approximately 140 peripheral blood samples (under 45 ophthalmopathy, about 74 hyperthyroidism and approximately 17 progressor patients) is reported in the paper. Whether ophthalmopathy could be predicted prospectively was tested in an independent validation cohort made up of approximately 19 hyperthyroidism patients plus 17 patients who later progressed to ophthalmopathy. In addition, the study compared T-cell repertoires in thyroid tissue and in blood from six Graves' hyperthyroidism patients. The 100 or so discovery patients were randomly divided into training and test sets at a 7:3 ratio. Following sampling, methimazole starting at 30 mg daily was given to hyperthyroidism patients, and high-dose intravenous methylprednisolone was given to ophthalmopathy patients. General study outcomes and caveats: Most expanded thyroid clonotypes (frequency above 0.001) were also found in blood, which suggests that blood repertoires may mirror thyroid immune responses. A 13 V-J signature model separated ophthalmopathy from stable hyperthyroidism, with around 88% sensitivity and roughly 82% specificity in cross-validation and 80%/75% in testing. During validation, the model predicted progression to ophthalmopathy a median of approximately 6 months ahead of onset, with 60% to 71% sensitivity and almost 75% specificity. Sample size was not statistically predetermined, and investigators were not blinded to group allocation.

The TCR beta CDR3 regions were amplified from the RNA transcripts. For the first round of RT-PCR on the TCR CDR3, the HTBI primer set was used together with the Qiagen OneStep RT-PCR kit. Libraries were constructed in a second round of multiplex PCR, after which size selection and purification were carried out. Libraries were sequenced paired-end with 100 bp reads on an Illumina HiSeq2000. As for how the authors treated the data: SOAPnuke was used to process the raw data, throwing out any read that contained adapters or uncalled bases, had a mean Phred below 15, or lacked an exact constant-primer or identifier match. High-quality paired reads were merged using COPE v1.2.5, and each unique nucleotide sequence was defined as a clonotype. MiTCR v1.1 was used to align the clonotypes against IMGT TRBV, TRBD and TRBJ reference segments. Only V-J combinations with frequency above 0.0001, covering 99% to 99.2% of repertoires, were analysed. The TCS score was defined as F50 (clonal expansion) divided by E x V (chaos), with BLOSUM62-based TCRdist calculated between CDR3 peptides within each V-J. Welch's t-statistics and random forest reduced fewer than 600 V-J features to 13, which were used in a naive Bayes classifier (R e1071). The Morisita-Horn index was used to measure how similar the thyroid and blood repertoires were. TCRdb applied fastp at Q25 and MiXCR to the public reads, then kept only in-frame beta chains. CDR3 protein duplicates are merged, each entry listing the most common genes and DNA. The V and J calls reflect TCRdb's pipeline rather than the authors' work. Present in this sample are fewer than 650,000 distinct CDR3 sequences, about 46% of which were seen just once. The ten largest clones add up to about 40% of the sample.

A remark on this clonotype: Its antigen is still unknown. Being one base from a much bigger clone, this may be a read error.

The study excluded patients with uncontrolled infections, other autoimmune diseases, pregnancy or lactation. Diagnoses were based on clinical symptoms, serum thyroxine and TRAb, thyroid ultrasound and orbital computed tomography. Total RNA was extracted using Trizol reagent, and RNA quality was assessed on an Agilent 2100 Bioanalyzer. The CDR3 numbers 14 residues from cysteine through phenylalanine. Only the CDR3 portion is preserved as DNA: 42 bases, with reading frame beginning at the first base. At the junction V is shortened by 5 bases and J by 4 bases; bases outside the gene matches: 7. CDR1 and CDR2, looked up from the germline V gene (reference sequence), are DFQATT and SNEGSKA.

The TCR was taken from an adult woman with Graves' disease, either hyperthyroidism or ophthalmopathy (not recorded which). The rearranged segments are TRBV20-1 and TRBJ2-7, with TRBD2 matching 11 junction bases. Sequencing was carried out using peripheral blood or thyroid tissue (not recorded which). The CDR3 region: CSAGKLAGVYEQYF. In nucleotides, the sequence is TGCAGTGCTGGGAAACTAGCGGGAGTATACGAGCAGTACTTC.